The clone carrying this T cell receptor beta chain has just a few counts. The same CDR3 can be traced to other DNA sequences in this sample. This table comes from immunoSEQ multiplex PCR, and its TCRdb copy is limited to in-frame clones, with some not included. The sample includes 300,000 or so clones, roughly 84% seen only once; the top ten take over 0.8%. These data originate in a study of blood T cell repertoires in COVID-19. Recruitment covered about 25 US areas and drew participants whose ages spanned roughly 18 to 100 years. Donors of Cohort 3 who recovered were those that had two negative PCRs, clearance, or symptom resolution. The CDR3 totals 13 residues. Trimming stripped 1 base from V and 4 bases from J, with 5 bases between. Germline CDR1 is SGHTA and CDR2 is FQGNSA.

The sequencing sample was made of PBMCs or T cells enriched from blood (not recorded which). J is TRBJ1-5 and V is TRBV7-2, with D uncertain. The origin of this receptor is a woman in her thirties who had recovered from COVID-19. The CDR3 region has the DNA TGTGCCAGCAGCTTAGGACTTAATCAGCCCCAGCATTTT. Protein product: CASSLGLNQPQHF.